Listed here is a single T cell receptor (beta chain). Its cognate antigen is unknown. These data come from a study of T cell responses to AZD1222 COVID-19 vaccine. Sequencing used immunoSEQ multiplex PCR; TCRdb keeps in-frame clones, though not all of them. The data show over 100,000 clones, 90% seen once. V was trimmed by 3 bases and J by 6 bases, leaving 25 bases between them. There are 17 residues in the CDR3. The V gene's germline CDR1 is SGDLS and CDR2 YYNGEE. Findings and limits, study-wide: Vaccination with two AZD1222 doses was followed by a rise in Spike-specific TCR breadth and depth.

Sequenced here: peripheral blood, sampled on day 0 of AZD1222 vaccination. The TCR was taken from an adult in good health. This chain joins TRBV9 and TRBJ2-7, with D tentatively TRBD1 or TRBD2 (7 bases each). The CDR3: CASSGSRGGGSGREQYF. The CDR3 nucleotides are TGTGCCAGCAGCGGTAGTCGGGGAGGGGGCTCGGGCCGCGAGCAGTACTTC.